The 3 T cell receptor beta chains listed next were all sequenced from one sample in a study of CD8 T cells in ankylosing spondylitis. Using its own MiXCR run on the 5' RACE reads, TCRdb lists one record per CDR3 protein. The sample has around 120,000 distinct CDR3 sequences, roughly a tenth seen once. The sample taken for sequencing was blood, either unsorted or a sorted T cell fraction (not recorded which). The source is a male donor with ankylosing spondylitis or in good health (not recorded which).

This clonotype was counted many times. The gene calls are TRBV7-2 and TRBJ2-3; D possibly corresponds to TRBD1 (5 bases). CDR3 length equals 14 residues. Per germline, CDR1 SGHTA and CDR2 FQGNSA. V was pared by 6 bases and J by 0 bases, with 10 bases between. The CDR3 DNA sequence: TGTGCCAGCAGATCTCGGACAAGCACAGATACGCAGTATTTT. This codes for CASRSRTSTDTQYF.

This clonotype was counted ten times or more. The V gene is TRBV15, the J gene TRBJ1-5, with D hard to call. CDR3 length equals 13 residues. V lost 0 bases to trimming and J lost 1 base, with 1 base between them. The germline gives CDR1 LNHNV, CDR2 YYDKDF (reference sequence). The CDR3 nucleotides read TGTGCCACCAGCAGAGAAAGCAATCAGCCCCAGCATTTT. It specifies CATSRESNQPQHF. Full variable domain (missing parts from reference TRBV15 and TRBJ1-5): DAMVIQNPRYQVTQFGKPVTLSCSQTLNHNVMYWYQQKSSQAPKLLFHYYDKDFNNEADTPDNFQSRRPNTSFCFLDIRSPGLGDTAMYLCATSRESNQPQHFGDGTRLSIL.

This clonotype occurred a few times. The chain joins TRBV10-3 to TRBJ2-3; 10 bases line up with TRBD2. The germline CDR1 and CDR2 sequences are ENHRY and SYGVKD. CDR3 length: 14 amino acids. J gave up 2 bases and V 8 bases, and 4 bases lay outside the gene matches. The chain's CDR3 is CAIATSGTTDTQYF. The CDR3, as DNA: TGTGCCATCGCAACTAGCGGGACCACAGATACGCAGTATTTT.